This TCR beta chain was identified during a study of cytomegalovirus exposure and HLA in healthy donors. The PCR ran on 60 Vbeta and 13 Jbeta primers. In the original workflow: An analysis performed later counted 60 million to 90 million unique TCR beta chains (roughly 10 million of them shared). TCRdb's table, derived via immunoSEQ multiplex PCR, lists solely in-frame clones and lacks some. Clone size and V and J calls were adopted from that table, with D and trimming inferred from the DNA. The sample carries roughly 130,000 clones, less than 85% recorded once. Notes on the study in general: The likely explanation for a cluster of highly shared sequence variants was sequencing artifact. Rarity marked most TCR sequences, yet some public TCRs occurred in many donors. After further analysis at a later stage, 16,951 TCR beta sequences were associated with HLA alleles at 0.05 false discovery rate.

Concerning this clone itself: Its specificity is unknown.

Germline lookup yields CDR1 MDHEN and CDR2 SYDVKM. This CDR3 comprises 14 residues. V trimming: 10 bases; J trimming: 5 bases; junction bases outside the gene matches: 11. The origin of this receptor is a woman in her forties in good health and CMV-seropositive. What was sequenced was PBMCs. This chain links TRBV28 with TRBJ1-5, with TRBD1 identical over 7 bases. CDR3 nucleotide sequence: TGTGCCACCACACCCGGGACAGCAGATCAGCCCCAGCATTTT. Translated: CATTPGTADQPQHF.